This T cell receptor beta chain emerged from a study of cytomegalovirus exposure and HLA in healthy donors. Amplification used 60 Vbeta primers and 13 Jbeta primers. Clones were read by immunoSEQ multiplex PCR, and TCRdb kept only the in-frame ones, dropping some. Recorded for this sample: 74,000 or so clones. J gave up 2 bases and V 5 bases, and 6 bases lay outside the gene matches. This CDR3 spans 15 amino acids. CDR1 is SGHTA, CDR2 FQGNSA, per germline. Input material: PBMCs. This chain links TRBV7-2 with TRBJ2-1, with 7 bases lining up with TRBD1. The source of this sequence is a woman aged 60-70 years in good health and CMV-seronegative. DNA for the CDR3: TGTGCCAGCAGCCGGGACAGTGGTACCTACAATGAGCAGTTCTTC. It translates to CASSRDSGTYNEQFF.